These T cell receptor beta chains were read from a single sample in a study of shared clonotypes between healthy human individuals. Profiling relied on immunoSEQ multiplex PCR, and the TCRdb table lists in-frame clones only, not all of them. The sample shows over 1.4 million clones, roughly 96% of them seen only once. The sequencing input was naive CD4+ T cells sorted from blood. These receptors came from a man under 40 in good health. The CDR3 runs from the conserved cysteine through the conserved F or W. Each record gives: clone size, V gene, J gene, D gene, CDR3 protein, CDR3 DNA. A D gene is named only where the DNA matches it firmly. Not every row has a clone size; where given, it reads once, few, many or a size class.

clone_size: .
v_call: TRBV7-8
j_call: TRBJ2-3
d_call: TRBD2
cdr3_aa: CASRAPGLAGGGTDTQYF
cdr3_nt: TGTGCCAGCAGAGCACCGGGACTAGCGGGAGGGGGCACAGATACGCAGTATTTT

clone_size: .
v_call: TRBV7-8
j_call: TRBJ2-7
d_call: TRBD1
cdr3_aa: CASSLLLLTGGYEQYF
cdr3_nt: TGTGCCAGCAGCTTACTCCTCCTGACAGGGGGCTACGAGCAGTACTTC

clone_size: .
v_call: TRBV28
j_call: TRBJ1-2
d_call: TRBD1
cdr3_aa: CASSFLPPVEGAKGYTF
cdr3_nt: TGTGCCAGCAGTTTTTTACCCCCTGTGGAGGGGGCGAAAGGCTACACCTTC

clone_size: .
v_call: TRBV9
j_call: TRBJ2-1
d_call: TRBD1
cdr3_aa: CASSTGQGRRNEQFF
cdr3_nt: TGTGCCAGCAGCACCGGACAGGGGCGTCGCAATGAGCAGTTCTTC

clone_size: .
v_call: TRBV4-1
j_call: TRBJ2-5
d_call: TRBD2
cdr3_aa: CASSPLLAGGPMLETQYF
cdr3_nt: TGCGCCAGCAGCCCCCTACTAGCGGGAGGGCCGATGCTAGAGACCCAGTACTTC

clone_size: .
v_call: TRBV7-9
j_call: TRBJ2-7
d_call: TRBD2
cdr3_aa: CASSPLAGAVGEQYF
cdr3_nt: TGTGCCAGCAGCCCTCTAGCGGGAGCAGTTGGTGAGCAGTACTTC

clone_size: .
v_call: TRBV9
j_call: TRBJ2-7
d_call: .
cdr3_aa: CASSVDWGALYEQYF
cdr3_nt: TGTGCCAGCAGCGTAGACTGGGGAGCCCTCTACGAGCAGTACTTC

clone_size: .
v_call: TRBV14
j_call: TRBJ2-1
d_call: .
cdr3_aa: CASSQVSAYNEQFF
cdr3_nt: TGTGCCAGCAGCCAAGTATCTGCCTACAATGAGCAGTTCTTC

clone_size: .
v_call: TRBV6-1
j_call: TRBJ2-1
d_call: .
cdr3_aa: CASSERWGEGDEQFF
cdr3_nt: TGTGCCAGCAGTGAAAGGTGGGGCGAAGGCGATGAGCAGTTCTTC

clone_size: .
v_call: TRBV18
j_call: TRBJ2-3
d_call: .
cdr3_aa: CASSLAARSPGTDTQYF
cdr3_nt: TGTGCCAGCTCCCTCGCGGCTCGGAGCCCTGGCACAGATACGCAGTATTTT

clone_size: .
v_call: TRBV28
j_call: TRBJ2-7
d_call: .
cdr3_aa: CASSLLGAGNEQYF
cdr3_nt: TGTGCCAGCAGTCTGTTGGGGGCCGGCAACGAGCAGTACTTC

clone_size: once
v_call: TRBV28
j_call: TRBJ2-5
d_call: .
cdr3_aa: CASSPTRGKTQYF
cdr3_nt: TGTGCCAGCAGCCCTACCCGCGGGAAGACCCAGTACTTC

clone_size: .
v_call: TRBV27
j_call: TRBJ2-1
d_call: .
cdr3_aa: CASSLGSRTPRSYNEQFF
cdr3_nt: TGTGCCAGCAGTCTGGGCAGCCGGACTCCACGGTCCTACAATGAGCAGTTCTTC

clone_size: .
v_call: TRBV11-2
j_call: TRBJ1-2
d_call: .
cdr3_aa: CASSFAGVKKGYGYTF
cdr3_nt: TGTGCCAGCAGCTTCGCTGGGGTGAAGAAGGGATATGGCTACACCTTC

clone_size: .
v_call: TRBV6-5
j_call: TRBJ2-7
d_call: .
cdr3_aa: CASRWGYEQYF
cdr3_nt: TGTGCCAGCAGGTGGGGGTACGAGCAGTACTTC

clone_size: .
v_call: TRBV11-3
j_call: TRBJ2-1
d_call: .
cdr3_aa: CASSGENGGGEQFF
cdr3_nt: TGTGCCAGCAGCGGGGAGAACGGGGGAGGTGAGCAGTTCTTC

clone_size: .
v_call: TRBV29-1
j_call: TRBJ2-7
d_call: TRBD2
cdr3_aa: CSVARGRTSGSWEQYF
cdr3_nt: TGCAGCGTTGCGCGGGGCAGGACTAGCGGGAGTTGGGAGCAGTACTTC

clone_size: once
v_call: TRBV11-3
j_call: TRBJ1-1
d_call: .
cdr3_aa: CASSSGGAAFF
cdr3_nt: TGTGCCAGCAGCTCGGGGGGGGCAGCTTTCTTT

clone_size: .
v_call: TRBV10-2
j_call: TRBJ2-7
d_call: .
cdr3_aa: CASSEWARDYEQYF
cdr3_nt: TGCGCCAGCAGTGAGTGGGCCAGGGACTACGAGCAGTACTTC

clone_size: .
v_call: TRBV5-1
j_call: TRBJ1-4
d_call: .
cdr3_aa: CASSSGQPNEKLFF
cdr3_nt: TGCGCCAGCAGTTCCGGACAGCCTAATGAAAAACTGTTTTTT

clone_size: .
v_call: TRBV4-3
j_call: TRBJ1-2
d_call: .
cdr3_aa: CASSQVAGLGGNYGYTF
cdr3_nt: TGCGCCAGCAGCCAAGTCGCTGGTCTTGGGGGGAACTATGGCTACACCTTC

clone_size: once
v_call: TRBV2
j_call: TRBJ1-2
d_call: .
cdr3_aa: CASNPGLGRGYTF
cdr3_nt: TGTGCCAGCAATCCCGGGTTGGGGAGGGGCTACACCTTC

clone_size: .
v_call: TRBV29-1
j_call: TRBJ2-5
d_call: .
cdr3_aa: CSAAWQRETQYF
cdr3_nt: TGCAGCGCTGCGTGGCAACGGGAGACCCAGTACTTC

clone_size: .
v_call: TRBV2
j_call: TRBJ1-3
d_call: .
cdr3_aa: CASSLEGVGNTIYF
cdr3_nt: TGTGCCAGTAGCTTAGAAGGGGTTGGAAACACCATATATTTT

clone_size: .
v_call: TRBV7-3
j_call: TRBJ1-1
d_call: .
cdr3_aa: CASSLTINTEAFF
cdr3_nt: TGTGCCAGCAGCTTAACAATCAACACTGAAGCTTTCTTT

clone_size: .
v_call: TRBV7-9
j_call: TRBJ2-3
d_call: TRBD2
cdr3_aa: CASSLDFRRETTDTQYF
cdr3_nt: TGTGCCAGCAGCTTAGATTTTAGGCGGGAGACCACAGATACGCAGTATTTT

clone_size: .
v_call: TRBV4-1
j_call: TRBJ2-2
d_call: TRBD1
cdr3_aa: CAAGGPLEGANTGELFF
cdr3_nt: TGCGCCGCAGGGGGCCCTTTGGAGGGGGCGAACACCGGGGAGCTGTTTTTT

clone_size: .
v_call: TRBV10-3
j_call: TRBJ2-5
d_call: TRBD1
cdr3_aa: CAISETGAETQYF
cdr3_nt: TGTGCCATCAGTGAGACAGGGGCAGAGACCCAGTACTTC

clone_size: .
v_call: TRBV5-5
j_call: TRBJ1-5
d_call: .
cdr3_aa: CASSPYQGRVPGNQPQHF
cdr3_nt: TGTGCCAGCAGCCCCTACCAGGGGCGCGTCCCAGGCAATCAGCCCCAGCATTTT

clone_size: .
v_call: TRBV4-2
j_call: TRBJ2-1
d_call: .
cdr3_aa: CASSPQKTGNLGDEQFF
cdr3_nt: TGTGCCAGCAGCCCGCAAAAAACAGGGAATCTAGGCGATGAGCAGTTCTTC

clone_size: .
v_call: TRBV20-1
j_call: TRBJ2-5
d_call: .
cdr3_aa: CSPKFQETQYF
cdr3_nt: TGCAGTCCTAAATTCCAAGAGACCCAGTACTTC

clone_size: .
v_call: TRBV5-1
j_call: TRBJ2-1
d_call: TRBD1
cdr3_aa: CASSLPLTGGRLSSYNEQFF
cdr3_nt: TGCGCCAGCAGCTTGCCCTTGACAGGGGGCAGACTCTCCTCCTACAATGAGCAGTTCTTC

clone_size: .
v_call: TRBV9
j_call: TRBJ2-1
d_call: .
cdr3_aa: CASSVSPSSYNEQFF
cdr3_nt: TGTGCCAGCAGCGTTTCCCCGAGCTCCTACAATGAGCAGTTCTTC

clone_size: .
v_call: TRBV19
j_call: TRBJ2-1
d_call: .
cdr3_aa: CASSPRYLAYNEQFF
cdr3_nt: TGTGCCAGTAGTCCCCGCTATCTGGCCTACAATGAGCAGTTCTTC

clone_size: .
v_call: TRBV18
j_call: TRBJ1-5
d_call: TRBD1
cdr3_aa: CASSPQTGQGGSVNQPQHF
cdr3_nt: TGTGCCAGCTCACCACAGACGGGACAAGGGGGCTCGGTCAATCAGCCCCAGCATTTT

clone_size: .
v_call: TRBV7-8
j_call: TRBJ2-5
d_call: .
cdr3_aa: CASSSGRFQETQYF
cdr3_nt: TGTGCCAGCAGCTCTGGACGGTTCCAAGAGACCCAGTACTTC

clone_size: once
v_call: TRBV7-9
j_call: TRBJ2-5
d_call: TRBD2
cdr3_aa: CASSYGTSKGETQYF
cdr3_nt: TGTGCCAGCAGCTACGGGACTAGCAAGGGAGAGACCCAGTACTTC

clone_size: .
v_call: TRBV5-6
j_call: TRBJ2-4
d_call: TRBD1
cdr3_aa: CASSIGQGAAKNIQYF
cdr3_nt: TGTGCCAGCAGCATCGGACAGGGGGCGGCCAAAAACATTCAGTACTTC

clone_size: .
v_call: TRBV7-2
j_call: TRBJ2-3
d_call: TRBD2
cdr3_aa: CASSFGTRTADTQYF
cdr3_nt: TGTGCCAGCAGCTTTGGGACTAGAACTGCAGATACGCAGTATTTT

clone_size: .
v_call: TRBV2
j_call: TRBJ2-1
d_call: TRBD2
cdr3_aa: CASSGREGRKNEQFF
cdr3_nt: TGTGCCAGCAGTGGGCGGGAGGGGAGAAAAAATGAGCAGTTCTTC

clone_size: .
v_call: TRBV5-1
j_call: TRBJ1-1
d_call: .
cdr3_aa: CASVSTTPGEAFF
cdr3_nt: TGCGCCAGCGTCTCCACGACCCCGGGAGAAGCTTTCTTT

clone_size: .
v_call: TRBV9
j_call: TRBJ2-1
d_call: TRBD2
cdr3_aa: CASSSRLAGAYNEQFF
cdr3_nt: TGTGCCAGCAGCTCACGACTAGCGGGGGCCTACAATGAGCAGTTCTTC

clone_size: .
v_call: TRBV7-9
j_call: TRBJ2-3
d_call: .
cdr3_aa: CASSLKARRDTQYF
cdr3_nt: TGTGCCAGCAGCTTAAAGGCCCGCAGGGATACGCAGTATTTT

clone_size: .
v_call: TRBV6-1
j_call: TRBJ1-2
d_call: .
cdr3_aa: CASSEVRQREGLRYTF
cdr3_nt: TGTGCCAGCAGTGAAGTCCGACAGAGAGAGGGACTAAGGTACACCTTC

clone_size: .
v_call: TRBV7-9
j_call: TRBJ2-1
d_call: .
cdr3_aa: CASSPAGFEGTHNEQFF
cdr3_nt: TGTGCCAGCAGCCCCGCGGGATTTGAAGGGACTCACAATGAGCAGTTCTTC

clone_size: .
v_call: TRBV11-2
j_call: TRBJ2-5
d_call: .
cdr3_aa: CASSLDNGVRETQYF
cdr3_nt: TGTGCCAGCAGCTTAGATAACGGGGTCCGTGAGACCCAGTACTTC

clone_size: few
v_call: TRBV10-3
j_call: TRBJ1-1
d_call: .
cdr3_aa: CAIREMNTEAFF
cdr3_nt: TGTGCCATCAGGGAGATGAACACTGAAGCTTTCTTT

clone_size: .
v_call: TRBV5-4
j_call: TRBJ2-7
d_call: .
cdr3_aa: CASSSPSYEQYF
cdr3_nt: TGTGCCAGCAGCTCACCCTCCTACGAGCAGTACTTC

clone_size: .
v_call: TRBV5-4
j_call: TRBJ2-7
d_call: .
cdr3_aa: CASSLPGLEQYF
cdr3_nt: TGTGCCAGCAGCTTACCGGGTCTCGAGCAGTACTTC

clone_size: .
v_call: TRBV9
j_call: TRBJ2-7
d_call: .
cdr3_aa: CASSVGPIGHQIDSYEQYF
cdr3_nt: TGTGCCAGCAGCGTAGGCCCAATCGGACACCAAATCGACTCCTACGAGCAGTACTTC

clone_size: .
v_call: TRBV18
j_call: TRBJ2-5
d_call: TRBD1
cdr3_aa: CASSPNRGRWETQYF
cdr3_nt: TGTGCCAGCTCACCAAACAGGGGGCGCTGGGAGACCCAGTACTTC

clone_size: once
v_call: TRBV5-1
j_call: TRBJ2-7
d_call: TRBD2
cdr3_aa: CASSQSLAGGSYEQYF
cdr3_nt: TGCGCCAGCAGCCAATCCCTAGCGGGAGGATCCTACGAGCAGTACTTC

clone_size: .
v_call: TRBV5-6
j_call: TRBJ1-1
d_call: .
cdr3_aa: CASSLEIRGGTEAFF
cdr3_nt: TGTGCCAGCAGCTTGGAGATACGGGGTGGCACTGAAGCTTTCTTT

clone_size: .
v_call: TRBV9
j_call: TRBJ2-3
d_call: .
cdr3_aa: CASSGSGTDTQYF
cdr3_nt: TGTGCCAGCAGCGGTAGCGGCACAGATACGCAGTATTTT

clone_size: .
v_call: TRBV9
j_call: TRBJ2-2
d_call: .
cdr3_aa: CASSVAPTDPGGELFF
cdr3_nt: TGTGCCAGCAGCGTAGCCCCCACAGACCCAGGCGGGGAGCTGTTTTTT

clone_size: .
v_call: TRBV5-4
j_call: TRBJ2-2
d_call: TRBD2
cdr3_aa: CASSVDPSGSRTGELFF
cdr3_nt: TGTGCCAGCAGCGTTGACCCTAGCGGGAGTCGTACCGGGGAGCTGTTTTTT